Each of the 8 T cell receptor beta chains below was sequenced from the same sample in a study of glioma-infiltrating T cells. TCR alpha and beta CDR3 regions were amplified from RNA using iRepertoire nested multiplex PCR. TCRdb analysed the multiplex PCR reads with MiXCR anew, one entry per CDR3 protein. The sample consists of 150,000 to 200,000 distinct CDR3 sequences, about 40% of them appearing once. The sequenced sample consisted of glioma tissue, nonneoplastic brain tissue, or PBMCs (not recorded which). All receptors come from a human donor with low-grade glioma or glioblastoma, undergoing nonglioma brain surgery, or in good health (not recorded which).

In its sample, this clonotype was seen many times. V and J are TRBV5-1 and TRBJ1-1; a possible D gene is TRBD1 (5 bases). The CDR3 length is 14 residues. Germline CDR1 and CDR2: SGHRS and YFSETQ. Trimming pared 1 base from V and 2 bases from J, leaving 9 bases between. The CDR3 sequence: CASSLMGENTEAFF. The CDR3 DNA is TGCGCCAGCAGCTTGATGGGGGAAAACACTGAAGCTTTCTTT.

This chain joins TRBV3-1 and TRBJ1-5, with D possibly being TRBD1 (6 bases). The CDR3 is made up of 17 amino acids. Germline V gene lookup returns CDR1 LGHDT and CDR2 YNNKEL (reference sequence). V was trimmed by 2 bases and J by 5 bases, leaving 19 bases between them. CDR3 sequence: CASSQHPGQGLDQPQHF. In DNA form, the CDR3 reads TGTGCCAGCAGCCAACATCCCGGCCAGGGGTTGGATCAGCCCCAGCATTTT.

This clonotype was counted a single time. The chain combines TRBV19 with TRBJ2-7, with TRBD2 matching 7 bases. Germline V CDR1 and CDR2: LNHDA, SQIVND (reference sequence). CDR3 size: 15 residues. V was pared by 3 bases and J by 2 bases, with 7 bases of the junction left unmatched. The DNA of the CDR3 is TGTGCCAGTAGTATTATAGCGGGCACCGCCTACGAGCAGTACTTC. It is translated as CASSIIAGTAYEQYF.

The sample holds a few counts of this clonotype. The genes are TRBV7-9 and TRBJ2-5; a possible D gene is TRBD2 (5 bases). V lost 2 bases, J lost 5 bases, and 12 bases lay in between. The CDR3 extends over 14 amino acids. The germline CDR1 and CDR2 sequences are SEHNR and FQNEAQ (reference sequence). CDR3 sequence (DNA): TGTGCCAGCAGCTTAAATGGACTTACCGAGACCCAGTACTTC. This translates into CASSLNGLTETQYF.

The chain links TRBV5-1 to TRBJ2-5; 9 nucleotides match TRBD1. V lost 5 bases, J lost 5 bases, and 7 bases stayed unmatched. Germline V gene sequence: CDR1 SGHRS, CDR2 YFSETQ. CDR3 length: 14 residues. CDR3 residues: CASRKTGGDETQYF. The CDR3 DNA reads TGCGCCAGCAGAAAAACAGGGGGCGACGAGACCCAGTACTTC.

This clonotype has ten or more counts. V and J are TRBV28 and TRBJ2-1; the D is unclear. CDR3 length: 15 amino acids. Between the trimmed V and J ends, which lost 8 bases and 5 bases, there was a span of 19 bases. Germline-derived CDR1 and CDR2 are MDHEN and SYDVKM. CDR3 DNA: TGTGCCAGCTGCACTTTATCCGGGTTGAACAATGAGCAGTTCTTC. This translates into CASCTLSGLNNEQFF. Drawing the rest from reference TRBV28 and TRBJ2-1, the complete variable domain is DVKVTQSSRYLVKRTGEKVFLECVQDMDHENMFWYRQDPGLGLRLIYFSYDVKMKEKGDIPEGYSVSREKKERFSLILESASTNQTSMYLCASCTLSGLNNEQFFGPGTRLTVL.

The chain joins TRBV11-2 to TRBJ1-1; no firm D call. V lost 5 bases and J lost 1, with 14 bases in between. This CDR3 comprises 15 residues. Germline V gene sequence: CDR1 SGHAT, CDR2 FQNNGV. This CDR3 is CASSRLAGENTEAFF. CDR3 in DNA: TGTGCCAGCAGCCGCCTGGCAGGTGAGAACACTGAAGCTTTCTTT.

This clonotype came up many times. The gene calls are TRBV6-1 and TRBJ1-1; D gene ambiguous. The germline gives CDR1 MNHNS, CDR2 SASEGT. The CDR3 has 16 residues. With 2 bases removed from V and 2 bases from J, the gap between germline ends came to 15 bases. DNA for the CDR3: TGTGCCAGCAGTGAACAAGACCCCGCCGTTAACACTGAAGCTTTCTTT. It encodes CASSEQDPAVNTEAFF.